Listed here are 4 T cell receptor beta chains from one sample, sequenced in a study of T cell responses to AZD1222 COVID-19 vaccine. The data were produced by immunoSEQ multiplex PCR, yet TCRdb's version contains in-frame clones alone and is incomplete. Here the sample spans fewer than 50,000 clones, around three quarters being singletons. Material: peripheral blood, obtained 28 days after the second dose of the MenACWY control vaccine. These receptor sequences come from an adult who received the MenACWY meningococcal vaccine as a control.

The chain has TRBV20-1 and TRBJ2-1; perhaps TRBD2 as D (5 bases). V was clipped by 6 bases and J by 1 base, with 13 bases between them. The CDR3 has 14 amino acids. CDR1 is DFQATT, CDR2 SNEGSKA, per germline (reference sequence). The CDR3 here is CSASTGISYNEQFF. The CDR3 DNA is TGCAGTGCCAGTACCGGGATATCCTACAATGAGCAGTTCTTC.

The chain carries TRBV2 and TRBJ1-1; perhaps TRBD1 as D (5 bases). Germline CDR1 is SNHLY and CDR2 is FYNNEI. V was shortened by 11 bases and J by 0 bases, with 16 bases between the two germline ends. There are 14 residues in the CDR3. The CDR3, as DNA: TGTGCCGCTCACGGGGACGTTATGAACACTGAAGCTTTCTTT. This sequence encodes CAAHGDVMNTEAFF.

V is TRBV27 and J is TRBJ2-1, with D uncertain. The germline gives CDR1 MNHEY, CDR2 SMNVEV (reference sequence). V shed 5 bases and J shed 8 bases, with 19 bases lying between them. The CDR3 is 15 residues long. CDR3 residues: CASSLTVVGSDEQFF. For the CDR3, the DNA is TGTGCCAGCAGTCTGACTGTAGTAGGGTCCGATGAGCAGTTCTTC.

The chain combines TRBV4-1 with TRBJ2-2; D remains ambiguous. V lost 1 base and J lost 1, with 7 bases in between. The CDR3 has 15 residues. CDR1 is MGHRA and CDR2 is YSYEKL in the germline V gene. CDR3 amino acids: CASSQAGRNTGELFF. CDR3 nucleotide sequence: TGCGCCAGCAGCCAAGCTGGACGGAACACCGGGGAGCTGTTTTTT.